The TCR beta chain under discussion was sequenced for a study of response to subunit inactivated influenza vaccine. TCRdb recomputed calls from the RT-PCR reads with MiXCR, one row per CDR3 protein. The table has about 540,000 distinct CDR3 sequences, under 30% seen once; the top ten hold 2.5% to 3%. The CDR3 loop spans 13 amino acids. CDR1 and CDR2 (germline): DFQATT, SNEGSKA (reference sequence). With V trimmed by 3 bases and J by 1 base, 2 bases remained unmatched. Another study also made use of these data, one on T cells expressing NK-cell markers. In that study: As the method of synthesis, 5'RACE template switching with UMIs yielded TCR beta cDNA. The contribution of dominant NKG2C+ clonotypes to CD8+ T cells in five to seven donors was roughly 1.0-7.5%. The same clonotypes also predominated in the CD3+CD56-NKG2C+ fraction of several donors.

The source of this sequence is a man in his fifties who received an inactivated influenza vaccine. Sequenced here: CD4+ T cells sorted from PBMCs, sampled 12 days after vaccination. The gene calls are TRBV20-1 and TRBJ2-5; 7 nucleotides match TRBD1. CDR3 residues: CSASRDSQETQYF. The CDR3 bases are TGCAGTGCTAGCCGGGACAGCCAAGAGACCCAGTACTTC.